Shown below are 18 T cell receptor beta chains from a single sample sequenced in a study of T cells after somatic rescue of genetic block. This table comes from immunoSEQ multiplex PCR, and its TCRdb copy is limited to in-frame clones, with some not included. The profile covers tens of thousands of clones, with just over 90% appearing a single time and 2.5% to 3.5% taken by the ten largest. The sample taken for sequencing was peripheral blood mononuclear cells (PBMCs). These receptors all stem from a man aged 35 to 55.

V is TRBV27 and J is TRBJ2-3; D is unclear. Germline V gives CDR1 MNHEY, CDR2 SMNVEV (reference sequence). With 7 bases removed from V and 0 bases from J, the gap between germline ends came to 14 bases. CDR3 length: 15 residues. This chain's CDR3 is CASTPAGLSTDTQYF. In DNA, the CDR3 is TGTGCCAGCACCCCGGCCGGTTTGAGCACAGATACGCAGTATTTT.

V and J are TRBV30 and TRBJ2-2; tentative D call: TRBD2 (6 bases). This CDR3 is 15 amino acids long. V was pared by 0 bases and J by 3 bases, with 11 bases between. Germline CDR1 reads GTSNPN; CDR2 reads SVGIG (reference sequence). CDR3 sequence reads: CAWSVPGLYTGELFF. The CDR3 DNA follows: TGTGCCTGGAGTGTACCGGGACTTTACACCGGGGAGCTGTTTTTT.

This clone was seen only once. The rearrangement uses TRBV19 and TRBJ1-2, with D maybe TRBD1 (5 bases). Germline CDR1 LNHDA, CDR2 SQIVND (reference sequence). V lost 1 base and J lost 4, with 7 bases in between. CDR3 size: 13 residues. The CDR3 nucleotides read TGTGCCAGTAGTATAGGGGACTTCTATGGCTACACCTTC. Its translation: CASSIGDFYGYTF.

CDR3 loop: CASSATTGGAGYTF. CDR3 in DNA: TGTGCCAGCAGTGCGACCACAGGGGGCGCAGGCTACACCTTC. V and J are TRBV6-5 and TRBJ1-2; 9 nucleotides line up with TRBD1. This CDR3 spans 14 amino acids. In germline, CDR1 is MNHEY, CDR2 SVGAGI. The junction had 9 bases not matched to a gene; V was cut back by 5 bases and J by 8 bases.

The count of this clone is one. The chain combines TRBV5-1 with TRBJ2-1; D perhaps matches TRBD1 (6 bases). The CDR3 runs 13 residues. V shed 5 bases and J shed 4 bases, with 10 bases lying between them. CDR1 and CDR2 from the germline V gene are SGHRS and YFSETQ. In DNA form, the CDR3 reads TGCGCCAGCAGTGACCAGGGGTACAATGAGCAGTTCTTC. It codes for CASSDQGYNEQFF.

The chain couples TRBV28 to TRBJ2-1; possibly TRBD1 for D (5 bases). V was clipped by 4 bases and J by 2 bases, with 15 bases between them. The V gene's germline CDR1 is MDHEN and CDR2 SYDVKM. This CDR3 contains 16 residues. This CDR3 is CASSSPDSQTYNEQFF. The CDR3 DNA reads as TGTGCCAGCAGTTCCCCAGACAGTCAGACCTACAATGAGCAGTTCTTC.

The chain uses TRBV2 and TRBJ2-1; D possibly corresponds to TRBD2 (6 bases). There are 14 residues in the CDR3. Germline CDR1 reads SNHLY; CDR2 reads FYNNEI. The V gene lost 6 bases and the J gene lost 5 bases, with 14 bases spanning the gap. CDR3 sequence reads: CASSDGLTDNEQFF. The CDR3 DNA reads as TGTGCCAGCAGCGACGGACTAACAGACAATGAGCAGTTCTTC.

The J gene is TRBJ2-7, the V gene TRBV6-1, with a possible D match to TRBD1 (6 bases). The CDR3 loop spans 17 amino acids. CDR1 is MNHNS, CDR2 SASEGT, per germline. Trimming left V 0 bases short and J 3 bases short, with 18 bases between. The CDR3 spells CASSEALLVQGNYEQYF. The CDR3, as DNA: TGTGCCAGCAGTGAAGCGCTTTTAGTACAGGGAAACTACGAGCAGTACTTC.

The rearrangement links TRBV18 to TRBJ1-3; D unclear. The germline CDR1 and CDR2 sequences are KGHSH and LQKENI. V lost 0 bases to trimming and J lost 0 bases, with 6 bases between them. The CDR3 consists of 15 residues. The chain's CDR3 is CASSPPSVSGNTIYF. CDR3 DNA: TGTGCCAGCTCACCACCATCCGTCTCTGGAAACACCATATATTTT.

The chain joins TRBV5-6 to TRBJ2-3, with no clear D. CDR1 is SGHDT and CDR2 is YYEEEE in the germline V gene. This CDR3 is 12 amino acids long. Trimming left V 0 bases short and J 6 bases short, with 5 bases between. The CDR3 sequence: CASSLGADTQYF. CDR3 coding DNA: TGTGCCAGCAGCTTGGGGGCGGATACGCAGTATTTT.

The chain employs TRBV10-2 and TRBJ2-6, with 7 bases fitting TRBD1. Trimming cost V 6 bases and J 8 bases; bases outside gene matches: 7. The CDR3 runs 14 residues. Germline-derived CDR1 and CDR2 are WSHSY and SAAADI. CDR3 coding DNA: TGCGCCAGCAGCAAAAACAGGGGTTCCAACGTCCTGACTTTC. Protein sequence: CASSKNRGSNVLTF.

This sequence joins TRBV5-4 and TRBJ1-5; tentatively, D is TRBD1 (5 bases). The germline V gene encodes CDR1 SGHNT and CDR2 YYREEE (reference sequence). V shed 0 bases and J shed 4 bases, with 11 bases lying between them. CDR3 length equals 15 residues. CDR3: CASSLDGTENQPQHF. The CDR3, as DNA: TGTGCCAGCAGCTTGGATGGGACCGAGAATCAGCCCCAGCATTTT.

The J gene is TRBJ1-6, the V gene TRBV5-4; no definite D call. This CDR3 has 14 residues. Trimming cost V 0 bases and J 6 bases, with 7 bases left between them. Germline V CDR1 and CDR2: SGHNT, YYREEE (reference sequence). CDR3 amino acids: CASSLARSNSPLHF. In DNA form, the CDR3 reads TGTGCCAGCAGCTTGGCACGAAGTAATTCACCCCTCCACTTT.

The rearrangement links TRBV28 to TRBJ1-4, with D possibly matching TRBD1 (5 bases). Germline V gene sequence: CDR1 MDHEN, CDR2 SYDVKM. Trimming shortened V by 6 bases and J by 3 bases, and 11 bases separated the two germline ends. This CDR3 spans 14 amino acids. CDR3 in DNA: TGTGCCAGCAGCCCCAGAGGGGCTAATGAAAAACTGTTTTTT. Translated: CASSPRGANEKLFF.

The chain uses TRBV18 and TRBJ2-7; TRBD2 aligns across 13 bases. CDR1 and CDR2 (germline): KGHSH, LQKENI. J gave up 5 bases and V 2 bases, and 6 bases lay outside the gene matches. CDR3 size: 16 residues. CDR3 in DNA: TGTGCCAGCTCACCATCGGGACTAGCGGGACTAAACGAGCAGTACTTC. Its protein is CASSPSGLAGLNEQYF.

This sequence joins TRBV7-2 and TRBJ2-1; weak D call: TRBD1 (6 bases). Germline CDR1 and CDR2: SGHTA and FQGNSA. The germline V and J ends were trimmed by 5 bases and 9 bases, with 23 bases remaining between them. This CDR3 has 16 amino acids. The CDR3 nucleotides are TGTGCCAGCAGCCTTAGCATCCGGACTGGGGGCCTTGAGCAGTTCTTC. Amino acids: CASSLSIRTGGLEQFF.

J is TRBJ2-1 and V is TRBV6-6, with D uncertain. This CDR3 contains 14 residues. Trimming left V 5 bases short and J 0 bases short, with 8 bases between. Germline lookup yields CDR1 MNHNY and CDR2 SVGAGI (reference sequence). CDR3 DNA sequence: TGTGCCAGCAGTGGCGTGGGCTCCTACAATGAGCAGTTCTTC. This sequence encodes CASSGVGSYNEQFF.

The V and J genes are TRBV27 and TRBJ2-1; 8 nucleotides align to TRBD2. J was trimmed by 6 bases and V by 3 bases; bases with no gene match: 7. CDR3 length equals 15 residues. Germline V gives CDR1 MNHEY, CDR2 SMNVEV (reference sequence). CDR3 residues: CASSFERGPFNEQFF. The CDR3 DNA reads TGTGCCAGCAGTTTTGAGCGGGGGCCCTTCAATGAGCAGTTCTTC.